The rows below give T cell receptor beta chains drawn from one sample of a study of spatial heterogeneity in lung cancer. TCRdb redid the calling of the 5' RACE reads with MiXCR, one entry per CDR3 protein. The data show 16,000 or so distinct CDR3 sequences, under 7.5% seen once. Specimen: lung tumor tissue, collected at surgery. These receptors came from a female donor with early-stage non-small cell lung cancer. Both conserved end residues are part of each CDR3. The order of the fields is clone size, D gene, V gene, J gene, CDR3 DNA, CDR3 protein. A D gene is named only where the DNA matches it firmly. Clone size is not always given. Where it is, it says once, few, many or a class for expanded clones.

-,-,TRBV7-2,TRBJ1-5,TGTGCCAGCAGCTCCAGGGATGGCAATCAGCCCCAGCATTTT,CASSSRDGNQPQHF
many,-,TRBV11-2,TRBJ2-3,TGTGCCAGCAGCCGTAACCGGATAGGCACAGATACGCAGTATTTT,CASSRNRIGTDTQYF
many,TRBD1,TRBV27,TRBJ2-7,TGTGCCAGCAGTTTACAGGGGGCCAACTACGAGCAGTACTTC,CASSLQGANYEQYF
many,-,TRBV4-1,TRBJ1-1,TGCGCCAGCAGCCAAGAGCAGGTTCTCCCTGAAGCTTTCTTT,CASSQEQVLPEAFF
-,-,TRBV12-3/TRBV12-4,TRBJ1-5,TGTGCCAGCAGTTTGGGGGGCCCGAATCAGCCCCAGCATTTT,CASSLGGPNQPQHF
many,-,TRBV7-8,TRBJ1-1,TGTGCCAGCAGCTCCCTCCTGGGAGGGGACACTGAAGCTTTCTTT,CASSSLLGGDTEAFF
few,TRBD1,TRBV7-8,TRBJ1-4,TGTGCCAGCAGCTTAGTGGGTTCGGGACAGCCAGGGGAAAAACTGTTTTTT,CASSLVGSGQPGEKLFF
few,TRBD1,TRBV12-3/TRBV12-4,TRBJ1-1,TGTGCCAGCAAAACAGGGGGGCACACTGAAGCTTTCTTT,CASKTGGHTEAFF
medium-sized,-,TRBV7-9,TRBJ1-1,TGTGCCAGCAGCCCCGATGGGGGGCAGGGCACTGAAGCTTTCTTT,CASSPDGGQGTEAFF
many,TRBD1,TRBV28,TRBJ1-3,TGTGCCAGCAGCCTACAGGGGGCTGGAAACACCATATATTTT,CASSLQGAGNTIYF
many,-,TRBV5-1,TRBJ2-6,TGCGCCAGCAGCTTGGGGCTAGGGCAGGCCACTGGGGCCAACGTCCTGACTTTC,CASSLGLGQATGANVLTF
many,-,TRBV20-1,TRBJ2-2,TGCAGTGCCCCTAATGGGCCATCGAACACCGGGGAGCTGTTTTTT,CSAPNGPSNTGELFF
many,-,TRBV11-1,TRBJ2-3,TGTGCCAGCAGCTTAGCAGGAGGACTGGTCCCAGATACGCAGTATTTT,CASSLAGGLVPDTQYF
many,TRBD2,TRBV5-6,TRBJ2-3,TGTGCCAGCAGCTTGGGGGAGCTCCGGCTAGCGGGAGATACGCAGTATTTT,CASSLGELRLAGDTQYF